These 19 T cell receptor beta chains share one sample of origin, sequenced in a study of regulatory T cells in long-lasting Graves disease (dated by TCRdb to about 2021). The sample's time point label, in plain terms: newly diagnosed GD, antithyroid drugs for less than 3 months. For both TCR sequencing and RNA sequencing, RNA was extracted from PBMCs using TRIzol. Libraries came from multiplex PCR. This sample was sequenced with an Illumina HiSeq 4000. CDR3 regions were amplified by Arm-PCR with iRepertoire HTBI primers to construct TCR beta libraries. TCRdb took the public reads, trimmed them with fastp at Q25, ran MiXCR for clone calling and kept in-frame beta chains. Records with the same CDR3 protein are collapsed into one entry carrying the most frequent genes and DNA. Within this sample are 350,000 to 500,000 distinct CDR3 sequences, with about 17% of them counted one time only. The ten largest account for approximately 12% of the sample.

The sample was also reused in another study, on T cells in Graves' hyperthyroidism and ophthalmopathy.

The specimen was peripheral blood mononuclear cells (PBMCs), collected at new diagnosis, from a patient treated with antithyroid drugs. These receptors all stem from a woman in her 30s with Graves disease. Donor details come from another sample of the same person, matched by shared clones.

V usage is TRBV24-1 and J usage is TRBJ1-2, with a weak D call TRBD1 (6 bases). The CDR3 is made up of 14 amino acids. V was cut by 4 bases and J by 2 bases, with 10 bases left in between. Germline V gene data show CDR1 as KGHDR and CDR2 as SFDVKD. This chain's CDR3 is CATSEEGQNYGYTF. CDR3 sequence (DNA): TGTGCCACCAGTGAGGAAGGACAGAACTATGGCTACACCTTC.

This chain uses TRBV6-1 with TRBJ2-3, with D maybe TRBD2 (5 bases). The germline CDR1 and CDR2 sequences are MNHNS and SASEGT. Trimming took off 5 bases at V and 8 bases at J, with 8 bases between the two ends. This CDR3 region has 11 residues. The CDR3 DNA is TGTGCCAGCAGTCCCGGACTTACGCAGTATTTT. Translated, it gives CASSPGLTQYF.

Concerning this clonotype: A junction end diverges from the germline sequence, so it may reflect a read error. The V call is TRBV14, the J call TRBJ2-7, with no clear D. Germline V gene data show CDR1 as SGHDN and CDR2 as FVKESK. The CDR3 has 11 residues. Here the CDR3 reads CANSDQYEQYF. For the CDR3, the DNA is TGTGCCAACAGCGACCAATACGAGCAGTACTTC.

This clonotype came up a few times. V is TRBV20-1 and J is TRBJ2-5, with TRBD2 as a possible D gene (6 bases). The CDR3 has 15 amino acids. Germline CDR1 and CDR2: DFQATT and SNEGSKA (reference sequence). V lost 0 bases and J 3 bases, leaving 14 bases between the germline ends. The CDR3 sequence: CSARDGRTTKETQYF. CDR3 nucleotide sequence: TGCAGTGCTAGAGATGGGAGGACTACAAAAGAGACCCAGTACTTC.

This clonotype has a count of ten or more. The CDR3 DNA is TGCAGTGCTAGAGACATAGGGCCAGCTGTCGATACGCAGTATTTT. Its translation is CSARDIGPAVDTQYF. The chain combines TRBV20-1 with TRBJ2-3; D gene uncertain. This CDR3 is built from 15 residues. Trimming cost V 0 bases and J 6 bases, with 16 bases left between them. CDR1 is DFQATT, CDR2 SNEGSKA, per germline (reference sequence).

This clonotype showed up just a few times. A read error may be the cause here, since a much bigger clone is one base away. V is TRBV28 and J is TRBJ1-2, with 8 bases that match TRBD1. Germline V CDR1 and CDR2: MDHEN, SYDVKM. CDR3 length equals 13 residues. V lost 6 bases and J lost 6; bases outside the gene matches: 6. DNA for the CDR3: TGTGCCAGCAGGGGAACAGGGGGGCATGGCTACACCTTC. Protein product: CASRGTGGHGYTF.

This clonotype appeared many times. The chain joins TRBV6-1 to TRBJ1-2; maybe TRBD1 (6 bases). The CDR3 is 14 amino acids. CDR1 and CDR2 (germline): MNHNS, SASEGT. V lost 7 bases to trimming and J lost 11 bases, with 23 bases between them. The CDR3 region has the DNA TGTGCCAGCACCCCCCGGGGGGCCCCTTTTGGTTACACCTTC. Its protein is CASTPRGAPFGYTF.

The rearrangement links TRBV28 to TRBJ2-1; D remains unclear. Trimming removed 1 base at V and 12 bases at J, with 10 bases between. This CDR3 contains 12 residues. The V gene's germline CDR1 is MDHEN and CDR2 SYDVKM. Here the CDR3 DNA reads TGTGCCAGCAGTTTATTGAGTTATGGGCAGTTCTTC. It specifies CASSLLSYGQFF.

This clonotype occurred a few times. The chain joins TRBV4-3 to TRBJ2-7, with TRBD1 matching over 8 bases. The germline CDR1 and CDR2 sequences are LGHNA and YSLEER. Losses at the gene ends were 1 base for V and 4 bases for J; bases not matched to a gene: 6. The CDR3 is 15 amino acids. For the CDR3, the DNA is TGCGCCAGCAGCCAAGGACAGGGGCGCCCTTACGAGCAGTACTTC. Translated, it gives CASSQGQGRPYEQYF.

Concerning this clonotype itself: A far bigger clonotype differs at one base, so this is likely a read error. The J gene is TRBJ2-7, the V gene TRBV6-1, with a tentative D call TRBD1 (6 bases). Per the germline V gene, CDR1 is MNHNS and CDR2 is SASEGT. V was pared by 8 bases and J by 7 bases, with 18 bases between. The CDR3 loop spans 13 amino acids. Here the CDR3 reads CASDTGSYNEQYF. CDR3 nucleotide sequence: TGTGCCAGCGACACAGGGTCCTACAATGAGCAGTACTTC.

This clonotype appeared many times. The chain carries TRBV6-1 and TRBJ2-1; 8 bases fit TRBD2. In germline, CDR1 is MNHNS, CDR2 SASEGT. V trimming: 5 bases; J trimming: 4 bases; junction bases outside the gene matches: 7. The CDR3 loop spans 15 amino acids. DNA of the CDR3: TGTGCCAGCAGTACCACCGGGACTAGGTACAATGAGCAGTTCTTC. Its translation: CASSTTGTRYNEQFF.

This clonotype showed up many times. The chain employs TRBV11-2 and TRBJ2-5; 7 positions match TRBD1. The germline V gene has CDR1 SGHAT and CDR2 FQNNGV. The CDR3 runs 14 residues. The ends lost 4 bases at V and 7 bases at J; junction bases unmatched: 9. CDR3 protein: CASSSAGTEVTQYF. In DNA form, the CDR3 reads TGTGCCAGCAGCTCTGCCGGGACAGAAGTGACCCAGTACTTC.

The rearrangement links TRBV15 to TRBJ2-7, with 8 bases matching TRBD1. Trimming took 5 bases from V and 2 from J; bases not matched to a gene: 14. Germline values: CDR1 LNHNV, CDR2 YYDKDF (reference sequence). This CDR3 spans 17 amino acids. The CDR3 DNA reads TGTGCCACCAGCGCCCGGACAGGGAACAGTAATCCCTACGAGCAGTACTTC. This gives the protein CATSARTGNSNPYEQYF.

The sample holds a few counts of this clonotype. The V gene is TRBV7-9, the J gene TRBJ1-3, with 7 nucleotides matching TRBD1. Looked up from germline, CDR1 is SEHNR and CDR2 is FQNEAQ (reference sequence). This CDR3 has 19 amino acids. The V and J ends lost 5 bases and 3 bases, in that order; junction bases with no gene match: 19. The CDR3 coding sequence is TGTGCCAGCAGCATAACATTCTTACCCCAGGGGGAAGGTGGAAACACCATATATTTT. Protein product: CASSITFLPQGEGGNTIYF.

Many counts were recorded for this clonotype. The chain joins TRBV11-2 to TRBJ2-7; D is tentatively TRBD1 or TRBD2 (5 bases each). The CDR3 extends over 15 amino acids. V lost 0 bases to trimming and J lost 0 bases, with 9 bases between them. The V gene's germline CDR1 is SGHAT and CDR2 FQNNGV. In nucleotides, the CDR3 is TGTGCCAGCAGCTTAGAGGGACGGAACTCCTACGAGCAGTACTTC. Amino acids: CASSLEGRNSYEQYF.

Ten or more counts support this clonotype. The genes are TRBV20-1 and TRBJ1-5; D is unresolved. Germline CDR1 DFQATT, CDR2 SNEGSKA (reference sequence). The length of the CDR3 is 15 residues. Trimming removed 0 bases at V and 0 bases at J, with 9 bases between. The CDR3: CSAREVGSSNQPQHF. The CDR3 DNA reads TGCAGTGCTAGAGAGGTTGGGAGTAGCAATCAGCCCCAGCATTTT.

Ten or more counts support this clonotype. The chain carries TRBV20-1 and TRBJ1-4, with D uncertain. V was pared by 0 bases and J by 0 bases, with 11 bases between. This CDR3 spans 16 amino acids. CDR1 DFQATT and CDR2 SNEGSKA come from the germline V gene (reference sequence). CDR3 sequence: CSARDLRFATNEKLFF. The CDR3 region has the DNA TGCAGTGCTAGAGATCTACGTTTTGCAACTAATGAAAAACTGTTTTTT.

This clonotype appeared many times. The chain has TRBV6-1 and TRBJ1-5; D gene unclear. There are 17 residues in the CDR3. In germline, CDR1 is MNHNS, CDR2 SASEGT. Trimming pared 5 bases from V and 0 bases from J, leaving 17 bases between. CDR3 sequence reads: CASSNRTTVYSNQPQHF. DNA of the CDR3: TGTGCCAGCAGTAATCGGACGACGGTTTATAGCAATCAGCCCCAGCATTTT.

DNA for the CDR3: TGTGCCAGCAGCTACAGGGGACTAGCGGGAGTGGAGGCCCAGTACTTC. Translated, it gives CASSYRGLAGVEAQYF. This chain connects TRBV7-9 to TRBJ2-5; 14 nucleotides align to TRBD2. CDR1 is SEHNR, CDR2 FQNEAQ, per germline (reference sequence). Trimming cost V 4 bases and J 9 bases; bases outside gene matches: 10. The CDR3 is made up of 16 amino acids. Combining the CDR3 with reference TRBV7-9 and TRBJ2-5 gives the whole variable domain DTGVSQNPRHKITKRGQNVTFRCDPISEHNRLYWYRQTLGQGPEFLTYFQNEAQLEKSRLLSDRFSAERPKGSFSTLEIQRTEQGDSAMYLCASSYRGLAGVEAQYFGPGTRLLVL.